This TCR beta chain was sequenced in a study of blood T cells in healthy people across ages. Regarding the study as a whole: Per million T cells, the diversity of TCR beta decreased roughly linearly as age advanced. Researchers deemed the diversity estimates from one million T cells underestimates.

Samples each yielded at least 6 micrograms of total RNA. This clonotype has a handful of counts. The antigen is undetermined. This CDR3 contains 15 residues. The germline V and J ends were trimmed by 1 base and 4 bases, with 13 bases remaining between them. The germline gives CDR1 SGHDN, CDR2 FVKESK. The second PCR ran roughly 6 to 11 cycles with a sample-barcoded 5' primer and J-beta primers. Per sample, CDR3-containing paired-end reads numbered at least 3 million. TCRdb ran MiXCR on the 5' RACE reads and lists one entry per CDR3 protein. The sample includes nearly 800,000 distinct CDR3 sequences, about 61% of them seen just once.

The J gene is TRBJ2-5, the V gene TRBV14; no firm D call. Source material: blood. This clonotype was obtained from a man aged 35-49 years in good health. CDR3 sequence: CASSQAQGFSETQYF. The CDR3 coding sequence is TGTGCCAGCAGCCAAGCCCAAGGGTTCTCAGAGACCCAGTACTTC.